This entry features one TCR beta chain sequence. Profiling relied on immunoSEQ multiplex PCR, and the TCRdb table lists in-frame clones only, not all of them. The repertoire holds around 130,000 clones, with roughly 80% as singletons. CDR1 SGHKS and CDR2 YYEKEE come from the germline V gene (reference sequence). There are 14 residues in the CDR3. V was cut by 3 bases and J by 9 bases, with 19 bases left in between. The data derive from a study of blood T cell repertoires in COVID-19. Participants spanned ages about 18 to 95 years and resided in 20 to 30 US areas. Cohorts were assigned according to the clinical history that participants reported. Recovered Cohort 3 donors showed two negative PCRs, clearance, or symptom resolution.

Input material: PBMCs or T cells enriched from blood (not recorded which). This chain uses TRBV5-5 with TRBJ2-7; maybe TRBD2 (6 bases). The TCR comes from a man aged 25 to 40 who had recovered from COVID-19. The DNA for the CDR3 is TGTGCCAGCAGCTGGACGGGGGACCCTAAGGGGCAGTACGTC. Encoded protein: CASSWTGDPKGQYV.